The 17 T cell receptor beta chains given below trace back to one sample, sequenced in a study of CD4 T cells in relation to SARS-CoV-2 and coronaviruses. These receptors are not linked to any known antigen. Profiling relied on immunoSEQ multiplex PCR, and the TCRdb table lists in-frame clones only, not all of them. The repertoire holds about 20,000 clones, around 66% seen once, with approximately 10% in the top ten. CD4+ T cells from unexposed donors were obtained before the COVID-19 pandemic (2011-2018). The cells were cultured for about ten days before CD4+ T cells were isolated. Material: CD4+ T cells from PBMCs, cultured in vitro. These receptors were obtained from a human donor in good health.

This clone was counted between two and nine times. The chain has TRBV19 and TRBJ2-6; tentative D call: TRBD1 (6 bases). The CDR3 extends over 17 amino acids. The ends were cut back, 5 bases at V and 0 bases at J, with 14 bases in the middle. CDR1 LNHDA and CDR2 SQIVND come from the germline V gene (reference sequence). The CDR3: CASSLRDKSSGANVLTF. The CDR3, as DNA: TGTGCCAGTAGTCTCCGGGACAAAAGCTCTGGGGCCAACGTCCTGACTTTC.

The V gene is TRBV5-1, the J gene TRBJ2-3; TRBD2 matches 11 bases. Germline assignment: CDR1 SGHRS and CDR2 YFSETQ. Losses at the gene ends were 4 bases for V and 2 bases for J; bases not matched to a gene: 6. The CDR3 spans 16 residues. Here the CDR3 reads CASSPRTSGHTDTQYF. In DNA, the CDR3 is TGCGCCAGCAGCCCTCGGACTAGCGGGCACACAGATACGCAGTATTTT.

The gene calls are TRBV3-1 (or the pseudogene TRBV3-2) and TRBJ2-3, with TRBD2 identical over 14 bases. The CDR3 runs to 20 residues. J gave up 1 base and V 1 base, and 10 bases lay outside the gene matches. Germline loops: CDR1 LGHDT, CDR2 YNNKEL (reference sequence). The DNA for the CDR3 is TGTGCCAGCAGCCAAGGTGGGACTAGCGGGAGAGTTGGTGGCACAGATACGCAGTATTTT. It translates to CASSQGGTSGRVGGTDTQYF.

The chain employs TRBV12-3 or TRBV12-4 and TRBJ1-2; D gene uncertain. V was trimmed by 5 bases and J by 2 bases, leaving 9 bases between them. The CDR3 sequence is 13 residues long. The CDR3 DNA reads TGTGCCAGCAGTATTCTGACGAACTATGGCTACACCTTC. This translates into CASSILTNYGYTF.

The V and J genes are TRBV5-1 and TRBJ1-4, with no clear D. Germline V lookup: CDR1 SGHRS, CDR2 YFSETQ. CDR3 length: 16 residues. Trimming left V 1 base short and J 0 bases short, with 10 bases between. CDR3 bases: TGCGCCAGCAGCTTGAGCTCGTTAGCAACTAATGAAAAACTGTTTTTT. Its translation is CASSLSSLATNEKLFF.

This sequence joins TRBV28 and TRBJ2-1, with D perhaps matching TRBD2 (6 bases). Germline-derived CDR1 and CDR2 are MDHEN and SYDVKM. This CDR3 spans 14 amino acids. V was pared by 5 bases and J by 4 bases, with 12 bases between. CDR3 region: CASSGSGPYNEQFF. The CDR3 DNA is TGTGCCAGCAGTGGGAGCGGGCCTTACAATGAGCAGTTCTTC. The full variable domain, rest sourced from reference TRBV28 and TRBJ2-1, is DVKVTQSSRYLVKRTGEKVFLECVQDMDHENMFWYRQDPGLGLRLIYFSYDVKMKEKGDIPEGYSVSREKKERFSLILESASTNQTSMYLCASSGSGPYNEQFFGPGTRLTVL.

The chain is built from TRBV5-1 and TRBJ2-5; 11 bases are shared with TRBD2. Germline CDR1 and CDR2: SGHRS and YFSETQ. This CDR3 is 17 amino acids long. After removal of 0 bases from V and 2 bases from J, the junction contained 6 bases not matched to a gene. CDR3 sequence (DNA): TGCGCCAGCAGCTTGGCCCCCGGGACTAGCGGACAAGAGACCCAGTACTTC. Translating it yields CASSLAPGTSGQETQYF.

The rearrangement uses TRBV11-1 and TRBJ2-3; a weak D match, TRBD1 (5 bases). V gave up 2 bases and J gave up 0 bases, with 12 bases separating them. CDR3 length: 16 amino acids. Germline CDR1 is SGHAT and CDR2 is FQDESV (reference sequence). The CDR3 spells CASSLRWQGSTDTQYF. The CDR3 DNA reads as TGTGCCAGCAGCTTAAGGTGGCAGGGAAGCACAGATACGCAGTATTTT.

This rearrangement joins TRBV5-1 to TRBJ2-7; TRBD1 might be the D (6 bases). V was cut by 4 bases and J by 7 bases, with 18 bases left in between. The CDR3 length is 14 residues. In germline, CDR1 is SGHRS, CDR2 YFSETQ. Here the CDR3 DNA reads TGCGCCAGCAGCCTGGGACACGGTTTGGGGGAGCAGTACTTC. Translating gives CASSLGHGLGEQYF.

This sequence joins TRBV9 and TRBJ1-2, with D unclear. This CDR3 is built from 11 residues. Germline loops: CDR1 SGDLS, CDR2 YYNGEE. The germline V and J ends were trimmed by 4 bases and 4 bases, with 5 bases remaining between them. The CDR3 nucleotides read TGTGCCAGCAGCTCTAGCTATGGCTACACCTTC. Protein: CASSSSYGYTF.

CDR3 region: CASSPSRTSGNNEQFF. The DNA of the CDR3 is TGTGCCAGCAGCCCATCGCGGACTAGCGGGAACAATGAGCAGTTCTTC. The chain employs TRBV7-3 and TRBJ2-1; 12 positions agree with TRBD2. The CDR3 has 16 residues. Germline V gene sequence: CDR1 SGHTA, CDR2 FQGTGA. With 5 bases clipped from V and 5 bases from J, the junction kept 7 bases outside the gene matches.

This chain connects TRBV10-2 to TRBJ2-1, with TRBD1 matching 10 bases. Germline V gene lookup returns CDR1 WSHSY and CDR2 SAAADI. V shed 6 bases, J shed 6 bases, and the junction held 5 bases outside the gene matches. This CDR3 contains 14 residues. CDR3 sequence (DNA): TGCGCCAGCAGCACCCGGGACAGGGGCAATGAGCAGTTCTTC. Its translation: CASSTRDRGNEQFF.

The chain combines TRBV12-3 or TRBV12-4 with TRBJ2-7; TRBD2 agrees at 7 bases. The length of the CDR3 is 13 residues. Germline trimming cut 3 bases from V and 10 bases from J; bases unmatched to any gene: 9. CDR3 loop: CASSLARTSPQYF. DNA of the CDR3: TGTGCCAGCAGTTTGGCGCGGACTAGTCCCCAGTACTTC.

This clone appeared once. The rearrangement links TRBV7-2 to TRBJ2-7; TRBD2 is a possible D gene (5 bases). Looked up from germline, CDR1 is SGHTA and CDR2 is FQGNSA. V lost 2 bases, J lost 1 base, and 15 bases lay in between. This CDR3 is built from 16 residues. The CDR3 nucleotides read TGTGCCAGCAGCTTATCCCCCCTGGGGAGTTCCTACGAGCAGTACTTC. This encodes CASSLSPLGSSYEQYF.

The rearrangement links TRBV7-2 to TRBJ2-5; D is ambiguous. The V and J ends lost 1 base and 1 base respectively, with 1 base between them. From germline, CDR1 is SGHTA and CDR2 FQGNSA. The CDR3 is 12 amino acids. The CDR3 DNA follows: TGTGCCAGCAGCTTAGTCCAAGAGACCCAGTACTTC. Encoded protein: CASSLVQETQYF.

The rearrangement uses TRBV29-1 and TRBJ1-5; D may be TRBD1 (5 bases). The germline V gene encodes CDR1 SQVTM and CDR2 ANQGSEA. V lost 5 bases to trimming and J lost 8 bases, with 13 bases between them. This CDR3 spans 12 amino acids. CDR3 in amino acids: CSVSGYMEPQHF. CDR3 DNA sequence: TGCAGCGTTTCAGGGTATATGGAGCCCCAGCATTTT.

The chain combines TRBV29-1 with TRBJ2-5; D gene ambiguous. The CDR3 covers 12 residues. Trimming cost V 3 bases and J 1 base, with 6 bases left between them. Germline-derived CDR1 and CDR2 are SQVTM and ANQGSEA. The CDR3, as DNA: TGCAGCGTTGACCCGTTCCAAGAGACCCAGTACTTC. Translated: CSVDPFQETQYF.